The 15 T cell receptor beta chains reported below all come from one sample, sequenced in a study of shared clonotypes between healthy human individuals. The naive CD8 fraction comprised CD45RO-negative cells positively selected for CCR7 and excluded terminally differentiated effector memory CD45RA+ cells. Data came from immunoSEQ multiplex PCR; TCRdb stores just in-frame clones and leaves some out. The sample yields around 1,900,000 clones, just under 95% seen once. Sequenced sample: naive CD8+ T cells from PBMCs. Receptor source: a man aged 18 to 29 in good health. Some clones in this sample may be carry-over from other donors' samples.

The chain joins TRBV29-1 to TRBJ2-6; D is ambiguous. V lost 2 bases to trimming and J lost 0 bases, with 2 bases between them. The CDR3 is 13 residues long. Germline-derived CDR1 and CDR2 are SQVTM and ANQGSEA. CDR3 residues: CSVETSGANVLTF. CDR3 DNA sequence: TGCAGCGTTGAAACCTCTGGGGCCAACGTCCTGACTTTC.

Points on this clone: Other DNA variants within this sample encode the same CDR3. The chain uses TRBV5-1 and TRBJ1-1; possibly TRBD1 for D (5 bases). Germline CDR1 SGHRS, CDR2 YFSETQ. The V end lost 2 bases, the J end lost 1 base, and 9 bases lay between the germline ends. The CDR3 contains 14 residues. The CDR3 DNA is TGCGCCAGCAGCTTTGCGGGGGGGAACACTGAAGCTTTCTTT. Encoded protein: CASSFAGGNTEAFF. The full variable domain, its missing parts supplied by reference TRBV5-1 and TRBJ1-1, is KAGVTQTPRYLIKTRGQQVTLSCSPISGHRSVSWYQQTPGQGLQFLFEYFSETQRNKGNFPGRFSGRQFSNSRSEMNVSTLELGDSALYLCASSFAGGNTEAFFGQGTRLTVV.

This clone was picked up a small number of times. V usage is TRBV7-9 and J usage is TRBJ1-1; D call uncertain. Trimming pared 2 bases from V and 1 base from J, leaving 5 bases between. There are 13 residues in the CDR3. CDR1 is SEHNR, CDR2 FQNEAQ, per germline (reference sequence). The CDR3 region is CASSLRGNTEAFF. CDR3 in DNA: TGTGCCAGCAGCTTACGGGGGAACACTGAAGCTTTCTTT.

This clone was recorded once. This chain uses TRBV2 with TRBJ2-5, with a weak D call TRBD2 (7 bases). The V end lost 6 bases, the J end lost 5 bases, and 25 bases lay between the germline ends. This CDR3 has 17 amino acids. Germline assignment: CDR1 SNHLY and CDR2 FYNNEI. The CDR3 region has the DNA TGTGCCAGCAGGGGACGGGGGGCGCATCGGGTATGGGAGACCCAGTACTTC. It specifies CASRGRGAHRVWETQYF.

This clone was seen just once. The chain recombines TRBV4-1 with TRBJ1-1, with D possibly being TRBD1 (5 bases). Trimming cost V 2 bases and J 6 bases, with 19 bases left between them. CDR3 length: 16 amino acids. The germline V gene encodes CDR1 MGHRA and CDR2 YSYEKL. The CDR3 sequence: CASSQLSRGTSSEAFF. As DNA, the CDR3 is TGCGCCAGCAGCCAACTCAGTAGGGGCACTAGCTCTGAAGCTTTCTTT.

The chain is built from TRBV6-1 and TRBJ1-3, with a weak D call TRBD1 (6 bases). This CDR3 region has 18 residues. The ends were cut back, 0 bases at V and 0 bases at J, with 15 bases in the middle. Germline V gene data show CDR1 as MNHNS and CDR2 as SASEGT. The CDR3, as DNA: TGTGCCAGCAGTGAAGCAGGGGGGGGGACGTTCTCTGGAAACACCATATATTTT. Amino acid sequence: CASSEAGGGTFSGNTIYF.

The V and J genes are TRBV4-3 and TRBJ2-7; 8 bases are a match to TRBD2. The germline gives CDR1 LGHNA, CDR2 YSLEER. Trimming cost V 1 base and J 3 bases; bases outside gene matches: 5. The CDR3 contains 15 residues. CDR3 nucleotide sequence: TGCGCCAGCAGCCAAGGCTCCAGCGGGAGCTACGAGCAGTACTTC. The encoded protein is CASSQGSSGSYEQYF.

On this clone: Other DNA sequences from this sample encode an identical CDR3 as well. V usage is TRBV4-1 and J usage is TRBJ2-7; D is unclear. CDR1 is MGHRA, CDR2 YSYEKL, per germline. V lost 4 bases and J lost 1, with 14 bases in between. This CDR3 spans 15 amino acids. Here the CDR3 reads CASSLTPTGSYEQYF. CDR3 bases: TGCGCCAGCAGCCTAACCCCCACGGGTTCCTACGAGCAGTACTTC.

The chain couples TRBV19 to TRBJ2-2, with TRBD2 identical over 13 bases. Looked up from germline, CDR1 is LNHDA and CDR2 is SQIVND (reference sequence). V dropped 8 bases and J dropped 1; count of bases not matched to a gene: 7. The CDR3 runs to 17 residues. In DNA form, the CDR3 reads TGTGCCAGTCGCCCGGGACTAGCGGGGATGAACACCGGGGAGCTGTTTTTT. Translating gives CASRPGLAGMNTGELFF.

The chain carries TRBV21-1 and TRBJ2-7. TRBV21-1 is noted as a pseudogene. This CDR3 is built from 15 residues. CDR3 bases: TGTGCCAGCAGCAAAGCGGGGTTCCCTCTTGGGGAGCAGTACTTC. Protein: CASSKAGFPLGEQYF.

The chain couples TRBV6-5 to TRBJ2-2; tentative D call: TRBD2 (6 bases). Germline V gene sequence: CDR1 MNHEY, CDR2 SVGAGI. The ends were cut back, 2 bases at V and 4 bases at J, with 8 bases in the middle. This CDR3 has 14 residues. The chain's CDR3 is CASSYGGITGELFF. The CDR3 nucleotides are TGTGCCAGCAGTTACGGAGGGATCACCGGGGAGCTGTTTTTT.

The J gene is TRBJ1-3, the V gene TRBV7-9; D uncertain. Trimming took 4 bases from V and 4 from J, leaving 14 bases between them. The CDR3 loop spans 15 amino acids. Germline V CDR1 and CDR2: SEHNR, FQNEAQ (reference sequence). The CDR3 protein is CASSSRVDSGNTIYF. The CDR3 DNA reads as TGTGCCAGCAGCTCCCGGGTGGACTCCGGAAACACCATATATTTT.

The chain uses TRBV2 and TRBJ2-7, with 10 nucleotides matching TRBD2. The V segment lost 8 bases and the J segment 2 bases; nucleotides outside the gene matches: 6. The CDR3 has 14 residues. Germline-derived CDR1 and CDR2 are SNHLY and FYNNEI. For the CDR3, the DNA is TGTGCCAGCTCGGCTAGCGGGAGCCCCTACGAGCAGTACTTC. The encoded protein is CASSASGSPYEQYF.

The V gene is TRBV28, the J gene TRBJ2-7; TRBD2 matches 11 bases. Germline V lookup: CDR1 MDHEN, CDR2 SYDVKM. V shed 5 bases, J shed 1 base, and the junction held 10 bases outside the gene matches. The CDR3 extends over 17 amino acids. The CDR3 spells CASSGRASGRFSYEQYF. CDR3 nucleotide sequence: TGTGCCAGCAGTGGACGGGCTAGCGGGAGGTTTTCCTACGAGCAGTACTTC.

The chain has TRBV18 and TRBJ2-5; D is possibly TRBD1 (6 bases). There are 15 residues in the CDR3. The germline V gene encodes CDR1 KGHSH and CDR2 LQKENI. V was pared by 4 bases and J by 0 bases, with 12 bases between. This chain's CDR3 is CASSQDSRYQETQYF. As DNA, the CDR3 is TGTGCCAGCTCACAGGACAGCCGCTACCAAGAGACCCAGTACTTC.